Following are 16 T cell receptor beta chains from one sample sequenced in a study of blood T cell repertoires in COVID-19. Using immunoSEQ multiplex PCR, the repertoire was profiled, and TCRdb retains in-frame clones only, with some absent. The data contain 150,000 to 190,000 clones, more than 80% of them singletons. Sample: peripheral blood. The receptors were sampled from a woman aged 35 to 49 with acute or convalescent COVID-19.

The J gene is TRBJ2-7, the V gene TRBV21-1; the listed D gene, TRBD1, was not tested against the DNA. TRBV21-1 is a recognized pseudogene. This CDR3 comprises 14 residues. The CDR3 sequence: CASSKAGRSYEQYF. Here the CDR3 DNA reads TGTGCCAGCAGCAAAGCGGGGCGGTCCTACGAGCAGTACTTC.

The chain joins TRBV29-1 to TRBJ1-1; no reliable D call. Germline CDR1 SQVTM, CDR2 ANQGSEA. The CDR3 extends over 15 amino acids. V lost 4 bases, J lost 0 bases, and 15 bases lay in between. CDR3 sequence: CSVAGSPWMNTEAFF. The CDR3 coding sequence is TGCAGCGTTGCGGGGAGCCCCTGGATGAACACTGAAGCTTTCTTT.

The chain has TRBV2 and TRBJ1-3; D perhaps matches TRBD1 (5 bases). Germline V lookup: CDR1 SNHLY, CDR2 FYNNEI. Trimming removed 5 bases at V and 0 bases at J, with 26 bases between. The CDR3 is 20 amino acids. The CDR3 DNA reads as TGTGCCAGCAGTACTAGCGACCGGGACGAAGCTTTATACTCTGGAAACACCATATATTTT. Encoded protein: CASSTSDRDEALYSGNTIYF.

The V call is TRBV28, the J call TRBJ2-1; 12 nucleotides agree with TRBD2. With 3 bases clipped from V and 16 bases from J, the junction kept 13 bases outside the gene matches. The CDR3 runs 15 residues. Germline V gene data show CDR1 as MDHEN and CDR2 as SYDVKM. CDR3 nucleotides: TGTGCCAGCAGTTTTCAGCCTAGCGGGGGGGCTGAGTCCTTCTTC. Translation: CASSFQPSGGAESFF.

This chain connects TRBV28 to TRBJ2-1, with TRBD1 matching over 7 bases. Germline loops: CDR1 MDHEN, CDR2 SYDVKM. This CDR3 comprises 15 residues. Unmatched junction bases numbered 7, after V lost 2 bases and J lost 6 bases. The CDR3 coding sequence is TGTGCCAGCAGTTTAAGTACAGGGGTAAGCAATGAGCAGTTCTTC. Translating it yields CASSLSTGVSNEQFF.

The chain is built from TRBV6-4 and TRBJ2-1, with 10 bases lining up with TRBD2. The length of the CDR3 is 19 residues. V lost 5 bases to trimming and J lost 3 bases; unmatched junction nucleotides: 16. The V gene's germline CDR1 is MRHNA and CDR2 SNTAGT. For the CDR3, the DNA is TGTGCCAGCAGTCCAGAACACTCTCCGGGACTAGCGAGCTACAATGAGCAGTTCTTC. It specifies CASSPEHSPGLASYNEQFF.

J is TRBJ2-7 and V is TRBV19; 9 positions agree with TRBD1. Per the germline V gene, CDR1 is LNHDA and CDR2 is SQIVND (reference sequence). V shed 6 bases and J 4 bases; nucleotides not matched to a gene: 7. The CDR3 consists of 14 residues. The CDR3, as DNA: TGTGCCAGTAGCTCATCCGGGACAGGGTACGAGCAGTACTTC. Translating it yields CASSSSGTGYEQYF.

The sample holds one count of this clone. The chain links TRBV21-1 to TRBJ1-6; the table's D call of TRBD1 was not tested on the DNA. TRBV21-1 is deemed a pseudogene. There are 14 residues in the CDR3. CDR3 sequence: CARGTVPYNSPLHF. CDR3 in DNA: TGTGCCAGAGGGACAGTTCCTTATAATTCACCCCTCCACTTT.

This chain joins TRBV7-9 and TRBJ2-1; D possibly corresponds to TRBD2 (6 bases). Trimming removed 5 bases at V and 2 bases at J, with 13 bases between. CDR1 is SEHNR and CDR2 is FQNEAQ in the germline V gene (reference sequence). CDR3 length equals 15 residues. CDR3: CASSDRDFTYNEQFF. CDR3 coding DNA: TGTGCCAGCAGCGACCGGGACTTTACCTACAATGAGCAGTTCTTC.

This chain's CDR3 is CASSLPRGGTTNEKLFF. The CDR3 DNA follows: TGTGCCAGCAGCCTACCTCGCGGGGGGACAACTAATGAAAAACTGTTTTTT. The chain carries TRBV4-2 and TRBJ1-4; tentative D call: TRBD1 (5 bases). The germline V gene has CDR1 LGHNA and CDR2 YNFKEQ. The germline V and J ends were trimmed by 4 bases and 0 bases, with 15 bases remaining between them. The CDR3 has 17 residues.

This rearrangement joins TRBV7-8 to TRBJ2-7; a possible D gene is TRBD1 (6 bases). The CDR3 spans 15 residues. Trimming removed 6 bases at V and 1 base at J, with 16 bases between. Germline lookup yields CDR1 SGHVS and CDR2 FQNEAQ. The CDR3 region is CASSPTGLGSYEQYF. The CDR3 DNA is TGTGCCAGCAGTCCTACAGGGTTGGGGTCCTACGAGCAGTACTTC.

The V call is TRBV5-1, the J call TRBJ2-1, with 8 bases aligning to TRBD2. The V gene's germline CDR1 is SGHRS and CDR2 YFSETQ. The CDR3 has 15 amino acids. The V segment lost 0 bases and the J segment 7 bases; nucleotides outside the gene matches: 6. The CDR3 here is CASSLAGSGTNEQFF. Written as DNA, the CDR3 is TGCGCCAGCAGCTTGGCTGGTAGCGGGACGAATGAGCAGTTCTTC.

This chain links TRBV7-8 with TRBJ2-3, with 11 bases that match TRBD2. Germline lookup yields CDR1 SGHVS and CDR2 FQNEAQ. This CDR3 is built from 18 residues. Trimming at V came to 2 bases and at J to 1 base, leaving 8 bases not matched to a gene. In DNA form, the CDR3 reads TGTGCCAGCAGCTTATTCCTTAGCGGGGGGGCCGGCACAGATACGCAGTATTTT. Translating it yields CASSLFLSGGAGTDTQYF.

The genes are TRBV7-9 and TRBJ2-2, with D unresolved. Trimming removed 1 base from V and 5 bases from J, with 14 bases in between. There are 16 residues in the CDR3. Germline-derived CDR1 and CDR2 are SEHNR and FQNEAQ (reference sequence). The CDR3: CASSLGTSGRTGELFF. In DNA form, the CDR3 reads TGTGCCAGCAGCTTAGGTACCTCAGGAAGGACCGGGGAGCTGTTTTTT.

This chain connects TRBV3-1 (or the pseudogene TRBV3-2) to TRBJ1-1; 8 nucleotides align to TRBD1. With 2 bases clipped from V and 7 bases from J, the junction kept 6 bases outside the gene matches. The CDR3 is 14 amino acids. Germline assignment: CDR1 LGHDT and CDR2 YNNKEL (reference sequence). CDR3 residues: CASSQTGGANEAFF. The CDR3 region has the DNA TGTGCCAGCAGCCAAACAGGGGGAGCGAATGAAGCTTTCTTT.

CDR3 sequence: CASSFESWREGGGEQFF. The CDR3 nucleotides read TGTGCCAGCAGTTTTGAGAGTTGGCGGGAGGGCGGGGGTGAGCAGTTCTTC. The chain combines TRBV27 with TRBJ2-1; 9 bases line up with TRBD2. The V segment lost 3 bases and the J segment 9 bases; nucleotides outside the gene matches: 15. Germline V CDR1 and CDR2: MNHEY, SMNVEV (reference sequence). The CDR3 has 17 residues.